Below, one TCR beta chain is given with its context. The antigen is undetermined. The data belong to a study of T cells in Graves' hyperthyroidism and ophthalmopathy. The investigators amplified TCR beta CDR3 regions from RNA transcripts. The TCR CDR3 first-round RT-PCR relied on the HTBI primer set. One entry per CDR3 protein results from TCRdb running MiXCR on the multiplex PCR reads. The sample gives roughly 510,000 distinct CDR3 sequences, roughly 45% of which show up once; around 44% is in the top ten. Together with thyroid ultrasound, orbital computed tomography, serum thyroxine and TRAb, clinical symptoms were used for diagnoses. Findings of the study overall: Ophthalmopathy could be told apart from stable hyperthyroidism with a 13 V-J model.

The source of this sequence is an adult woman with Graves' disease, either hyperthyroidism or ophthalmopathy (not recorded which). The sequencing input was peripheral blood or thyroid tissue (not recorded which).

CDR3 amino acids: CASSELTGPNQPQHF. CDR3 coding DNA: TGTGCCAGCAGTGAGTTAACAGGGCCGAATCAGCCCCAGCATTTT. The J gene is TRBJ1-5, the V gene TRBV25-1; TRBD1 might be the D (6 bases). The CDR3 is made up of 15 amino acids. V dropped 3 bases and J dropped 4 bases, with 13 bases sitting between them. Germline CDR1 is MGHDK and CDR2 is SYGVNS.